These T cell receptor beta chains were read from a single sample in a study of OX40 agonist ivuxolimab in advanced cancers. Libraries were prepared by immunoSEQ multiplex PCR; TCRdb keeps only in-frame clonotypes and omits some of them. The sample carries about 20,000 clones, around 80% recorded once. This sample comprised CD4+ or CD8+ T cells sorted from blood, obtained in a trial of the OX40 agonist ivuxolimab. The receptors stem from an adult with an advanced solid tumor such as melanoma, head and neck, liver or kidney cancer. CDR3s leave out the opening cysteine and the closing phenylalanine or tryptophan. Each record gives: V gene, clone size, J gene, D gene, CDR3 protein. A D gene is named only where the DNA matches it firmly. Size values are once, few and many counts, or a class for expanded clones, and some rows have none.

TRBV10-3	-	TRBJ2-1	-	AISDPGEQF
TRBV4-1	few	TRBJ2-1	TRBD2	ASSPLAGVDNEQF
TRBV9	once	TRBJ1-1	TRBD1	ASSGGQVGGTEAF
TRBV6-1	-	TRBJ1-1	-	ASNLQGSTEAF
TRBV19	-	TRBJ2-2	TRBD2	ASRTSGNTGELF
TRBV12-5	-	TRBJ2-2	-	ASGWVTANTGELF
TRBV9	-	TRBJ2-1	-	ASSVEGGSVGTQHNEQF
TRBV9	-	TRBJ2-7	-	ASSPEDSSYEQY
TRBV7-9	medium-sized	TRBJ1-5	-	ASSLSGPGDQPQH
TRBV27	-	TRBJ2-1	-	ASSQTGYNEQF
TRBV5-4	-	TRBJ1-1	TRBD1	ASSLLGQGKTEAF
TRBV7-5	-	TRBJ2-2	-	ARSLAGGCTGELF
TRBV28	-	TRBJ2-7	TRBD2	ASSLSDLAGAYEQY
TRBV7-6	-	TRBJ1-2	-	ASSARAGYT
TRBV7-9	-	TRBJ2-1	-	ASSFPSGLTYNEQF
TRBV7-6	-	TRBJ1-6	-	ASSSDGTSSYNSPLH
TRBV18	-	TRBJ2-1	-	ASSPSPRGSYNEQF
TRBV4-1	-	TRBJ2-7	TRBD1	ASSPGQHYEQY
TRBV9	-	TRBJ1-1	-	ASSLTGLNTEAF
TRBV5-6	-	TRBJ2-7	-	ASSFIGYSPYEQY